This T cell receptor (beta chain) was sequenced for a study of vaccination and CD4 T cells after COVID-19. Study at large: The authors exposed cells to overlapping spike peptides derived from SARS-CoV-2, HCoV-NL63, HCoV-OC43 and HCoV-229E.

Study observations and caveats: Convalescent patients had 304 of 307 vaccine-specific clones showing spike mono-reactivity.

The CDR3 runs 14 residues. The V gene lost 0 bases and the J gene lost 6 bases, with 13 bases spanning the gap. The germline CDR1 and CDR2 sequences are SGHRS and YFSETQ. Treatment: approximately 10-day PBMC culture with coronavirus spike peptide pools or control peptides (ViraFEST assay). As for this clonotype: Its antigen is as yet unknown.

Sequencing of DNA taken from cultured CD4+ T cells relied on the Oncomine TCR Beta short-read assay. TCRdb processed the PCR reads anew with MiXCR; each CDR3 protein has one entry. The data hold approximately 20,000 distinct CDR3 sequences, with 55% to 70% observed a single time. This clonotype was sampled from a human donor who had recovered from COVID-19. The rearrangement uses TRBV5-1 and TRBJ2-7; D possibly corresponds to TRBD2 (6 bases). The sample was CD4+ T cells from blood, cultured in vitro. As DNA, the CDR3 is TGCGCCAGCAGCTTGGGACTAGAACTTTCCGAGCAGTACTTC. Translation: CASSLGLELSEQYF.